This is a list of T cell receptor beta chains from one sample in a study of early T cells in non-severe SARS-CoV-2 infection. MiXCR was run by TCRdb on the 5' RACE reads, yielding one entry per CDR3 protein. Of fewer than 25,000 distinct CDR3 sequences listed, approximately 4% are singletons. The sequencing input was whole blood. The receptors stem from an adult who was a healthcare worker with PCR-confirmed SARS-CoV-2 infection or an uninfected control (not recorded which). Each CDR3 is given without its conserved first and last residue.

>12|TRBV20-1
SASSGFSGNTIY
>11|TRBV11-2
ASSPQGNSPLH
>8|TRBV30
AGRSLEAF
>11|TRBV29-1
SGRDTRYNEQF
>10|TRBV20-1
SAGRDSYEQY
>11|TRBV6-2/TRBV6-3
ASSGTENTEAF
>12|TRBV7-9
ASSPSGRSGTQY
>14|TRBV19
ASSYLGSANTGELF
>10|TRBV15
ATSRDVDTQY
>14|TRBV29-1
SVVGSAESSGNTIY
>16|TRBV12-3/TRBV12-4
ASSLAAGQGRVNTEAF
>12|TRBV5-4
ASTLFAGHSPLH
>13|TRBV5-1
ASSRAPGTEETQY
>13|TRBV10-3
AISIPGQGAGEQY
>10|TRBV30
AWTRGQETQY
>14|TRBV7-2
ASSPRDFPLYNEQF
>11|TRBV29-1
SVEEVRNQPQH
>15|TRBV7-3
ASSLIGDRGHTDTQY
>11|TRBV12-3/TRBV12-4
ASSRLGYNEQF
>9|TRBV6-2/TRBV6-3
ASTGFYEQY
>13|TRBV11-2
ASSLAGNMNTEAF
>12|TRBV20-1
SATGPNPDNEQF
>12|TRBV5-6
ASSLQGFEYGYT
>14|TRBV7-8
ASSSPVGVMNTEAF
>9|TRBV6-1
ASSPTYEQY
>10|TRBV18
ASSPGAEGYT
>14|TRBV7-9
ASSLPGLTNTGELF
>14|TRBV7-2
ASSLGSGGPPGAQY
>14|TRBV6-5
ASSLDAATNTGELF
>13|TRBV7-2
ASSFRLGESTEAF
>9|TRBV29-1
SVEYSETQY
>13|TRBV11-3
ATSRGGAKKNEQF
>11|TRBV11-2
ASSLDQANGYT
>14|TRBV18
ASSPRSGGAGTEAF
>14|TRBV7-6
ASSLTAGQAGNEQF
>10|TRBV29-1
SVVVRGQPQH
>16|TRBV5-1
ASSPDPFQAAANYGYT
>10|TRBV5-4
ASSRGNSPLH
>13|TRBV19
ASSISAGGRDEQF
>9|TRBV10-3
AISEQAEAF
>12|TRBV6-2/TRBV6-3
ASSHLGRRTEAF
>11|TRBV7-6
ASSLDPSQPQH
>10|TRBV30
AWGQGNSPLH
>13|TRBV15
ATSRNRDPNSPLH
>12|TRBV5-8
ASSRVLGTDTQY
>13|TRBV20-1
SAVDRSYSNQPQH
>14|TRBV20-1
SASVRQVLSGDTQY
>14|TRBV6-2/TRBV6-3
ASSLDGGVYNSPLH
>11|TRBV12-3/TRBV12-4
ASSFGTGVGYT
>12|TRBV6-1
ASSEAMRAYGYT
>10|TRBV7-9
AGGTGGSEQY
>11|TRBV5-1
ASSSQTNEKLF